This T cell receptor (beta chain) was profiled in a study of cytomegalovirus exposure and HLA in healthy donors. PCR used 60 Vbeta primers and 13 Jbeta primers. Assay used: immunoSEQ multiplex PCR; TCRdb lists only in-frame clones, some missing. The data contain 80,000 to 95,000 clones, roughly 74% of them seen just once; the ten biggest clones take up more than 15%. As regards this clone: Its matching antigen is unknown.

Findings of the study overall: A later analysis appeared to link common viral pathogens to several of the most significant clusters. Being productive about 87% or about 30% of the time was typical of most TCR beta V segments in an earlier analysis. Confirmation in vitro established that a few CMV-associated chains were specific for CMV antigens.

This sequence was found in a woman aged 18 to 35 in good health and CMV-seropositive. The material sequenced was PBMCs.

The CDR3 DNA reads as TGCGCCAGCAGCTTGGTAGGTAGCGGGGGAGTGACAGATACGCAGTATTTT. This codes for CASSLVGSGGVTDTQYF. V usage is TRBV5-1 and J usage is TRBJ2-3; 9 bases map to TRBD2. Looked up from germline, CDR1 is SGHRS and CDR2 is YFSETQ. With V trimmed by 0 bases and J by 3 bases, 8 bases remained unmatched. The length of the CDR3 is 17 residues.